The 4 T cell receptor beta chains below all came from one sample that was sequenced in a study of blood T cell repertoires in COVID-19. Profiling relied on immunoSEQ multiplex PCR, and the TCRdb table lists in-frame clones only, not all of them. The data show approximately 330,000 clones, with approximately 86% seen just once and roughly 8.9% held by the top ten. The source material was peripheral blood. The receptors were sampled from a man aged 25 to 40 with COVID-19, enrolled during active disease.

The chain recombines TRBV27 with TRBJ1-6; D is perhaps TRBD1 (5 bases). The germline CDR1 and CDR2 sequences are MNHEY and SMNVEV (reference sequence). The CDR3 is 15 amino acids. Trimming took off 6 bases at V and 10 bases at J, with 19 bases between the two ends. CDR3 sequence (DNA): TGTGCCAGCAGGGGAGGGGAGACATCCTACTCACCCCTCCACTTT. It yields the protein CASRGGETSYSPLHF.

The V call is TRBV5-1, the J call TRBJ1-2; a possible D gene is TRBD1 (5 bases). The CDR3 loop spans 13 amino acids. Germline loops: CDR1 SGHRS, CDR2 YFSETQ. V shed 4 bases and J shed 7 bases, with 14 bases lying between them. The CDR3 sequence: CASSVLTDGGYTF. The DNA for the CDR3 is TGCGCCAGCAGCGTCCTGACAGATGGTGGCTACACCTTC.

This clone has just one count. The genes are TRBV19 and TRBJ1-1; 8 bases align to TRBD1. The germline gives CDR1 LNHDA, CDR2 SQIVND (reference sequence). Losses at the gene ends were 7 bases for V and 12 bases for J; bases not matched to a gene: 10. The CDR3 consists of 12 residues. The CDR3 loop is CASTHLRQGTFF. As DNA, the CDR3 is TGTGCCAGTACACATCTTAGACAGGGGACTTTCTTT.

The V and J genes are TRBV3-1 (or the pseudogene TRBV3-2) and TRBJ2-7; 10 bases map to TRBD2. The CDR3 loop spans 17 amino acids. Germline CDR1 and CDR2: LGHDT and YNNKEL (reference sequence). J was trimmed by 0 bases and V by 4 bases; bases with no gene match: 9. The CDR3 loop reads CASSLRTSGDTSYEQYF. The DNA of the CDR3 is TGTGCCAGCAGCCTCAGGACTAGCGGTGATACCTCCTACGAGCAGTACTTC.